One and the same sample provided the 8 T cell receptor beta chains below, sequenced in a study of a mutant IDH1 vaccine in newly diagnosed glioma. Method: immunoSEQ multiplex PCR; TCRdb's copy keeps in-frame clones and lacks some. The sample holds about 61,000 clones; roughly 80% are singletons and the top ten take 5% to 6.5%. Time point noted: week 11, during vaccination. Every single dose of the vaccine, 300 ug of mutant IDH1 20-mer peptide, came with topical imiquimod. No antigens are known for them. The source was PBMCs, collected from a glioma patient whose treatment included an IDH1 peptide vaccine. All receptors derive from a man between 50 and 59 years old with glioma.

The chain recombines TRBV19 with TRBJ2-7, with 13 bases lining up with TRBD2. The V gene's germline CDR1 is LNHDA and CDR2 SQIVND (reference sequence). The CDR3 is 16 residues long. With 4 bases clipped from V and 4 bases from J, the junction kept 7 bases outside the gene matches. The CDR3 DNA follows: TGTGCCAGTAGTAGAGGGACTAGCGGGACACCGTACGAGCAGTACTTC. Its translation: CASSRGTSGTPYEQYF.

Only a few counts were recorded for this clone. The chain combines TRBV30 with TRBJ2-2; maybe TRBD1 (5 bases). This CDR3 region has 13 residues. Germline V gene data show CDR1 as GTSNPN and CDR2 as SVGIG (reference sequence). The V end lost 6 bases, the J end lost 4 bases, and 12 bases lay between the germline ends. The CDR3 DNA follows: TGTGCCTGTTCCGTAACAGGCACCGGGGAGCTGTTTTTT. This encodes CACSVTGTGELFF.

The DNA of the CDR3 is TGTGCCAGCAGCTTAGACCCCGGACAGGGGATCTATGGCTACACCTTC. Residues: CASSLDPGQGIYGYTF. The chain joins TRBV11-2 to TRBJ1-2, with 9 bases lining up with TRBD1. The CDR3 loop spans 16 amino acids. CDR1 SGHAT and CDR2 FQNNGV come from the germline V gene. The V gene end was trimmed by 0 bases and the J gene end by 4 bases; junction bases not matched to a gene: 6.

This sequence joins TRBV19 and TRBJ1-5; TRBD1 might be the D (5 bases). Germline V gene sequence: CDR1 LNHDA, CDR2 SQIVND (reference sequence). The CDR3 loop spans 17 amino acids. Trimming stripped 3 bases from V and 5 bases from J, with 20 bases between. CDR3 loop: CASSMGLQGSQDQPQHF. In nucleotides, the CDR3 is TGTGCCAGTAGTATGGGGCTCCAGGGATCGCAGGATCAGCCCCAGCATTTT.

The DNA for the CDR3 is TGTGCCACCAGCACTAAGATGGACGGGGGGGGAAAACTGTTTTTT. Its protein product is CATSTKMDGGGKLFF. The chain carries TRBV15 and TRBJ1-4; possible D gene TRBD1, 5 bases. Germline V lookup: CDR1 LNHNV, CDR2 YYDKDF (reference sequence). The CDR3 runs 15 residues. With 4 bases removed from V and 10 bases from J, the gap between germline ends came to 19 bases.

The V call is TRBV4-1, the J call TRBJ2-5; TRBD2 agrees at 13 bases. J lost 7 bases, V lost 2 bases, and 13 bases had no gene match. CDR1 MGHRA and CDR2 YSYEKL come from the germline V gene. This CDR3 has 18 residues. The CDR3 nucleotides are TGCGCCAGCAGCCAAAAGCGACTAGCGGGAGGTGGGGACTGGACCCAGTACTTC. It encodes CASSQKRLAGGGDWTQYF.

The chain employs TRBV19 and TRBJ1-5; D not resolved. Trimming took off 5 bases at V and 4 bases at J, with 12 bases between the two ends. The CDR3 has 14 amino acids. In germline, CDR1 is LNHDA, CDR2 SQIVND (reference sequence). The CDR3 DNA sequence: TGTGCCAGTAGTCCCAGGAGTTCAAATCAGCCCCAGCATTTT. Its protein product is CASSPRSSNQPQHF.

The chain has TRBV7-6 and TRBJ2-6; the D is unclear. Trimming left V 5 bases short and J 2 bases short, with 4 bases between. CDR3 length: 13 residues. Germline CDR1 SGHVS, CDR2 FNYEAQ. In nucleotides, the CDR3 is TGTGCCAGCAGCCAAACTGGGGCCAACGTCCTGACTTTC. It is translated as CASSQTGANVLTF.